The clone carrying this TCR beta chain was detected only a few times. A junction boundary mismatches the germline segment, possibly from a read error. The source of the sample is a study of blood T cells in healthy people across ages. In terms of origin and age, donors were healthy Caucasian individuals from Russia aged roughly 6 to 95. This CDR3 has 17 residues. CDR1 and CDR2 (germline): LGHDT, YNNKEL (reference sequence). A J-beta primer mix and a sample-barcoded 5' primer were used in a second PCR of roughly 7 to 12 cycles. A single record per CDR3 protein comes from TCRdb applying MiXCR to the 5' RACE reads. Of about 290,000 distinct CDR3 sequences in the sample, less than 30% were seen once.

The chain uses TRBV3-1 and TRBJ1-4, with TRBD1 identical over 8 bases. Sequenced material: blood. The receptor was derived from an older woman in good health. CDR3 DNA sequence: TGTGCCAGCAGCCAACGTGGCAGGGGGCTGGGGGAAGAAAAACCGTTTTTT. This codes for CASSQRGRGLGEEKPFF.